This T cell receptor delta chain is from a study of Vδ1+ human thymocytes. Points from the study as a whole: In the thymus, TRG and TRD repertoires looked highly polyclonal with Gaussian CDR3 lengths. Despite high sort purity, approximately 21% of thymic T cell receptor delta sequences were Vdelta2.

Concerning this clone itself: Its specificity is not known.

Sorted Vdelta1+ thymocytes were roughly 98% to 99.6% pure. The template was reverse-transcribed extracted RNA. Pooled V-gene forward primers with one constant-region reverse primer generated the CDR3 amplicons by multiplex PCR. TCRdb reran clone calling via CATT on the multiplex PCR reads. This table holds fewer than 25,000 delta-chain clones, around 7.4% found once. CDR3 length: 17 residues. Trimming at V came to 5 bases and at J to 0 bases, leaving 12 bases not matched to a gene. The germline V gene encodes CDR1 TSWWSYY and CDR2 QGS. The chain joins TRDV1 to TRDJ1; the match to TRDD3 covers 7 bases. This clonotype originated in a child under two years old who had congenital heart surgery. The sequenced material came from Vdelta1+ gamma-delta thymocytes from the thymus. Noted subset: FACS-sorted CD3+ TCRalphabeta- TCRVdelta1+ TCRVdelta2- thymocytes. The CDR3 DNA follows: TGTGCTCTTGGGCAGATACGTGGGGGAACCTACACCGATAAACTCATCTTT. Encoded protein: CALGQIRGGTYTDKLIF.